This T cell receptor (beta chain) was profiled in a study of T cells in Graves' hyperthyroidism and ophthalmopathy. Broader study findings: Model-based prediction identified ophthalmopathy a median about 7 months prior to its onset. By a 13 V-J model, ophthalmopathy was set apart from stable hyperthyroidism.

What was amplified from RNA transcripts were TCR beta CDR3 regions. In the first-round RT-PCR of the TCR CDR3, the HTBI primer set was used. From the multiplex PCR reads, TCRdb called clonotypes with MiXCR, one entry per CDR3 protein. The profile shows about 210,000 distinct CDR3 sequences, 17% of them singletons. The PBMCs were sourced from fresh peripheral blood (about 10 ml). This clonotype showed up many times. Its antigen is unidentified. This CDR3 contains 16 residues. Losses at the gene ends were 6 bases for V and 0 bases for J; bases not matched to a gene: 8. Germline loops: CDR1 MDHEN, CDR2 SYDVKM.

The sequenced sample consisted of blood. The receptor comes from a man over 45 with Graves' hyperthyroidism. This rearrangement joins TRBV28 to TRBJ1-1; 9 bases agree with TRBD1. The CDR3 reads CASRPGTGRLNTEAFF. The CDR3 DNA follows: TGTGCCAGCAGACCCGGGACAGGGCGGTTGAACACTGAAGCTTTCTTT.